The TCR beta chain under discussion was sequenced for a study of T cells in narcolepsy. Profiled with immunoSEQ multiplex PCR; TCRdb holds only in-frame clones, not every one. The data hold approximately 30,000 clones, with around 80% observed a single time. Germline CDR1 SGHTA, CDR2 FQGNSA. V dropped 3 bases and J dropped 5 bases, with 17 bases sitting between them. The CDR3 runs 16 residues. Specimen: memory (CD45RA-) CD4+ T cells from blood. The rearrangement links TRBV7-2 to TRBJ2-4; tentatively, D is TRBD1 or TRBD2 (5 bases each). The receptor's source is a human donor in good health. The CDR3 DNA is TGTGCCAGCAGCTTCAAGCCCCGGGGACGCCAAAACATTCAGTACTTC. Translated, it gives CASSFKPRGRQNIQYF. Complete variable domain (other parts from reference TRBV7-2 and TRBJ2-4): GAGVSQSPSNKVTEKGKDVELRCDPISGHTALYWYRQSLGQGLEFLIYFQGNSAPDKSGLPSDRFSAERTGGSVSTLTIQRTQQEDSAVYLCASSFKPRGRQNIQYFGAGTRLSVL.